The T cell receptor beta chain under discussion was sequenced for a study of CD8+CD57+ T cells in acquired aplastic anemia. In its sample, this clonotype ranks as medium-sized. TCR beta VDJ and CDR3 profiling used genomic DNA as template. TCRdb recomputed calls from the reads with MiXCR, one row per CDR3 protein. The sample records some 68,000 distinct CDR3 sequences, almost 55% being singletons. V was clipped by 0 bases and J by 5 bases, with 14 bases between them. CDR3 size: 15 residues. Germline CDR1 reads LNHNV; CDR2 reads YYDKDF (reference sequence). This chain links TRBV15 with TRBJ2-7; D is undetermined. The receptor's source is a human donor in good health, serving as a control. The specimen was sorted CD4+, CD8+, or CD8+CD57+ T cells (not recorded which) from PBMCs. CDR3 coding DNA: TGTGCCACCAGCAGAGATGCCGAAATTCAGGACGAGCAGTACTTC. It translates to CATSRDAEIQDEQYF.